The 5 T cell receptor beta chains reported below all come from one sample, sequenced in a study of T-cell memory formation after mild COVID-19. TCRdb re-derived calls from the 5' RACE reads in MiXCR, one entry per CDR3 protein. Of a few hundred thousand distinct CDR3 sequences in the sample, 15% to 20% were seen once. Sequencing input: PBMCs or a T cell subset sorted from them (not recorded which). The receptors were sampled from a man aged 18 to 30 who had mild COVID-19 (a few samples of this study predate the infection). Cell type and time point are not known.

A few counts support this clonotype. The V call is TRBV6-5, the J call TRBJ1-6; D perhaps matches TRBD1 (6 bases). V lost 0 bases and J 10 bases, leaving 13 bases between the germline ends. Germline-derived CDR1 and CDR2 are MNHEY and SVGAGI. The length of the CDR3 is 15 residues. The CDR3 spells CASSYSNFQGSPLHF. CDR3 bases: TGTGCCAGCAGTTACTCGAACTTCCAGGGGTCACCCCTCCACTTT.

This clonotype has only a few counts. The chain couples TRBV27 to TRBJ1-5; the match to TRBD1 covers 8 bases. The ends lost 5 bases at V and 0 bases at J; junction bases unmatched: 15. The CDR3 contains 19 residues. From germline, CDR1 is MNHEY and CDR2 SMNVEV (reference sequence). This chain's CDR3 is CASSPAARGPEDSNQPQHF. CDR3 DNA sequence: TGTGCCAGCAGTCCTGCTGCCAGGGGGCCCGAGGATAGCAATCAGCCCCAGCATTTT.

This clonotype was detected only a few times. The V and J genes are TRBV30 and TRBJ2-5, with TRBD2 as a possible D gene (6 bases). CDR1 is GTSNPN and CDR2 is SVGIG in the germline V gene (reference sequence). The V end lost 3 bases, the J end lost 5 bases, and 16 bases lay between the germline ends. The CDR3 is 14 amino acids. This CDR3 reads CAWRPGLSGETQYF. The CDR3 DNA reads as TGTGCCTGGAGGCCGGGACTCTCAGGGGAGACCCAGTACTTC.

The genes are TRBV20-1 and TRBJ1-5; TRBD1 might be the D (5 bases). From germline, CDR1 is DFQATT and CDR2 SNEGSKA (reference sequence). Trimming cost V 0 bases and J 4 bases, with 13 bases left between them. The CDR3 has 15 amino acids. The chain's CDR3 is CSARDGARGNQPQHF. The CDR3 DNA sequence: TGCAGTGCTAGAGATGGGGCCCGCGGGAATCAGCCCCAGCATTTT.

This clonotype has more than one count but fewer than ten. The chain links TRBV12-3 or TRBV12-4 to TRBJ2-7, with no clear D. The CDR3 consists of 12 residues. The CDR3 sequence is CASSGPQDVYSV. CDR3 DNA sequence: TGTGCCAGCAGCGGGCCCCAGGATGTGTATAGCGTC.